This T cell receptor (beta chain) emerged from a study of cytomegalovirus exposure and HLA in healthy donors. The junction had 2 bases not matched to a gene; V was cut back by 4 bases and J by 0 bases. The length of the CDR3 is 14 residues. Germline values: CDR1 SQVTM, CDR2 ANQGSEA. Primers: 60 Vbeta forward and 13 Jbeta reverse. Clones were read by immunoSEQ multiplex PCR, and TCRdb kept only the in-frame ones, dropping some. Here the sample spans roughly 150,000 clones, roughly 80% being singletons. Sequenced: PBMCs. J is TRBJ1-3 and V is TRBV29-1; TRBD1 matches at 8 bases. This TCR was recovered from a male donor in good health and CMV-seropositive. In DNA form, the CDR3 reads TGCAGCGTTGGAGGGACAGGCTCTGGAAACACCATATATTTT. Translation gives CSVGGTGSGNTIYF.